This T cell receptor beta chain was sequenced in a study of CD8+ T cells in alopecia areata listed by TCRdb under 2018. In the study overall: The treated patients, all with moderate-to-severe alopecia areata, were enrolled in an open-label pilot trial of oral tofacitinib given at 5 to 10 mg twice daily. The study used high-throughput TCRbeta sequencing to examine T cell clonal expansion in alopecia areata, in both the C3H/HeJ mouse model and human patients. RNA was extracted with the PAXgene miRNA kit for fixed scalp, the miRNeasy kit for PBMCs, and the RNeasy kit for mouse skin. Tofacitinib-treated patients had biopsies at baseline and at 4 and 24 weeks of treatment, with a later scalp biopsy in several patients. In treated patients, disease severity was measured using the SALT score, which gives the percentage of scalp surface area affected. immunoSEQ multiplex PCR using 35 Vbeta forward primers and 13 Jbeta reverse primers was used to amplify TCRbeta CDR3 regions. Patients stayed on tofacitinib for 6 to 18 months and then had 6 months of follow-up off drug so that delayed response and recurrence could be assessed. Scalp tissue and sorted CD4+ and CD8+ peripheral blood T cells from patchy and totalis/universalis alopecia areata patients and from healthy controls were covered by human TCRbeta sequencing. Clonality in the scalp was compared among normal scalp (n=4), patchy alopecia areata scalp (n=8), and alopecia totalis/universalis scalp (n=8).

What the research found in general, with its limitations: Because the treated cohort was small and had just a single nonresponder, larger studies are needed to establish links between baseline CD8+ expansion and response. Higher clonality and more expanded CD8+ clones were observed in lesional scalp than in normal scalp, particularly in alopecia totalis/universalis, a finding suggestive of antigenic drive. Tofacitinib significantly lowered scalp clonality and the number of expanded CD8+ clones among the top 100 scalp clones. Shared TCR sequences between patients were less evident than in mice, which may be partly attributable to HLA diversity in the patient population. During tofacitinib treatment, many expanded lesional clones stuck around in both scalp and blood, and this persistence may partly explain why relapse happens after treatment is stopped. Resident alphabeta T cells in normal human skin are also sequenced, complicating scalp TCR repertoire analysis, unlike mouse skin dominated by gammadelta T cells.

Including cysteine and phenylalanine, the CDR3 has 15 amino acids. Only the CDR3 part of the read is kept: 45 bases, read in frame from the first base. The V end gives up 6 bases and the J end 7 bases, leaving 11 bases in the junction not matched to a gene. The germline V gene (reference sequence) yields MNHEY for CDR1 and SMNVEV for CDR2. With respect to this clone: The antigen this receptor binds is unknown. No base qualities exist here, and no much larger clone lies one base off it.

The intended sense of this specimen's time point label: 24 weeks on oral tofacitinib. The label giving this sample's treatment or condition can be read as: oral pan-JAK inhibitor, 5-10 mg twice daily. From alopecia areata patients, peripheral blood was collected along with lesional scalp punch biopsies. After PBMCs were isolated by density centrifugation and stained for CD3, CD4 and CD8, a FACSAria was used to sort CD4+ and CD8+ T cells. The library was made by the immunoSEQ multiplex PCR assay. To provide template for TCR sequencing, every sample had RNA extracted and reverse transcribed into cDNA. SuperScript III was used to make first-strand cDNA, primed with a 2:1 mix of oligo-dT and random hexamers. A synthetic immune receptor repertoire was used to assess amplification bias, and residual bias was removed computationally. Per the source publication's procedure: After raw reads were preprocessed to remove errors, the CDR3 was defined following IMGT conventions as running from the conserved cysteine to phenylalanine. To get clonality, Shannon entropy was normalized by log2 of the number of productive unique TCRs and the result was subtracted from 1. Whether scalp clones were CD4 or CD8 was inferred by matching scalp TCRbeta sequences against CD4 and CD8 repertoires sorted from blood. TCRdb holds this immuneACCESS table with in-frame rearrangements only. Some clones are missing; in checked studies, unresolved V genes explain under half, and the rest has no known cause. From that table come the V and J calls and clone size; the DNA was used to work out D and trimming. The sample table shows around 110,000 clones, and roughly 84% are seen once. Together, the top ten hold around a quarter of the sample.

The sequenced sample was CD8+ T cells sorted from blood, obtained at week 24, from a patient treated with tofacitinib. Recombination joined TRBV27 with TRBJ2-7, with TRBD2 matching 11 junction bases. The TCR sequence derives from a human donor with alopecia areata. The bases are TGTGCCAGCAGCTCGGTAGCGGGGGGGCAAGGAGAGCAGTACTTC. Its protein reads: CASSSVAGGQGEQYF.